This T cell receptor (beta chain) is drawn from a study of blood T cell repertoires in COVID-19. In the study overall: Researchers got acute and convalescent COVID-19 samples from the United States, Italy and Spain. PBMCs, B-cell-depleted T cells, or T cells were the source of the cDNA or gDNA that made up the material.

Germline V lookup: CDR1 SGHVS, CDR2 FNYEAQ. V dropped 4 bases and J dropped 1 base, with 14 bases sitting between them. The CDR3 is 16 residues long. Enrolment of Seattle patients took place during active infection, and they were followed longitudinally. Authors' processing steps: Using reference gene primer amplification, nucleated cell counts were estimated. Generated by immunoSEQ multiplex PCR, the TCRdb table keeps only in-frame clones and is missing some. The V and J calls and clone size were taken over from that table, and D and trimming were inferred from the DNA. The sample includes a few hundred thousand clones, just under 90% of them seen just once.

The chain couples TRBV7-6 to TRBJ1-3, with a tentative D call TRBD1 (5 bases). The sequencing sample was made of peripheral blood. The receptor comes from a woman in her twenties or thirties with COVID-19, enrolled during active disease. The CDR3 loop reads CASSSPDSDSGNTIYF. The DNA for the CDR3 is TGTGCCAGCAGCTCGCCTGACAGCGATTCTGGAAACACCATATATTTT.